What follows are 22 T cell receptor beta chains derived from one specimen sequenced in a study of T cells in Graves' hyperthyroidism and ophthalmopathy. Using RNA transcripts as the source, TCR beta CDR3 regions were amplified. Researchers ran a first-round RT-PCR on the TCR CDR3 using the HTBI primer set. TCRdb used MiXCR to reprocess the multiplex PCR reads, holding one entry per CDR3 protein. Counted here are approximately 530,000 distinct CDR3 sequences, 20% occurring once; the ten biggest clones make up around 50%. Sequenced input: blood. Receptors originate from a man aged 40-50 years with Graves' ophthalmopathy.

The chain is built from TRBV20-1 and TRBJ1-2, with TRBD1 matching over 10 bases. Per germline, CDR1 DFQATT and CDR2 SNEGSKA (reference sequence). Unmatched junction bases numbered 7, after V lost 6 bases and J lost 3 bases. The CDR3 runs 14 residues. The CDR3 reads CSATTGGAYYGYTF. CDR3 bases: TGCAGTGCAACGACAGGGGGCGCTTACTATGGCTACACCTTC.

The chain combines TRBV30 with TRBJ1-4; weak D call: TRBD1 (5 bases). The V gene lost 4 bases and the J gene lost 3 bases, with 12 bases spanning the gap. Germline-derived CDR1 and CDR2 are GTSNPN and SVGIG (reference sequence). CDR3 size: 14 residues. Here the CDR3 DNA reads TGTGCCTGGAACCCGACAGCGCCTAATGAAAAACTGTTTTTT. Protein product: CAWNPTAPNEKLFF.

There are a few counts of this clonotype. The chain employs TRBV20-1 and TRBJ2-5; 10 nucleotides agree with TRBD1. V dropped 6 bases and J dropped 4; count of bases not matched to a gene: 11. This CDR3 has 15 amino acids. Germline loops: CDR1 DFQATT, CDR2 SNEGSKA (reference sequence). CDR3 protein: CSAITGTGDRETQYF. In DNA, the CDR3 is TGCAGTGCCATTACCGGGACAGGGGACCGAGAGACCCAGTACTTC.

This clonotype turned up a few times. CDR3 in amino acids: CASNSRTSLADTQYF. CDR3 in DNA: TGTGCCAGCAACTCGAGGACTAGCTTGGCAGATACGCAGTATTTT. This chain connects TRBV28 to TRBJ2-3; TRBD2 aligns across 8 bases. CDR1 is MDHEN and CDR2 is SYDVKM in the germline V gene. The ends lost 7 bases at V and 4 bases at J; junction bases unmatched: 10. The CDR3 runs 15 residues.

This chain uses TRBV7-9 with TRBJ2-2; TRBD2 matches at 12 bases. Germline loops: CDR1 SEHNR, CDR2 FQNEAQ (reference sequence). This CDR3 is built from 15 residues. The V gene end was trimmed by 5 bases and the J gene end by 6 bases; junction bases not matched to a gene: 4. The CDR3 loop is CASSPLAGGAGELFF. The CDR3 bases are TGTGCCAGCAGCCCTCTAGCGGGAGGGGCCGGGGAGCTGTTTTTT.

The V and J genes are TRBV7-8 and TRBJ1-5, with 7 bases aligning to TRBD1. V lost 2 bases and J lost 2; bases outside the gene matches: 15. The CDR3 consists of 19 residues. CDR1 and CDR2 (germline): SGHVS, FQNEAQ. CDR3 in amino acids: CASSLLGRSVQGGNQPQHF. The CDR3 DNA reads as TGTGCCAGCAGCTTATTGGGTCGGTCGGTGCAGGGGGGCAATCAGCCCCAGCATTTT.

This clonotype was recorded at least ten times. The CDR3 DNA follows: TGTGCCTGGACCACAGGGTCCTATGGCTACACCTTC. Its translation: CAWTTGSYGYTF. The chain is built from TRBV30 and TRBJ1-2, with D possibly TRBD1 on 6 matching bases. Trimming took 4 bases from V and 4 from J, leaving 10 bases between them. Germline assignment: CDR1 GTSNPN and CDR2 SVGIG (reference sequence). The CDR3 has 12 residues.

In the case of this clonotype: With a much larger clone just one base away, this may be a read error. J is TRBJ2-3 and V is TRBV29-1, with D possibly called TRBD1 or TRBD2 (5 bases each). Germline V CDR1 and CDR2: SQVTM, ANQGSEA. The CDR3 is 13 amino acids. For the CDR3, the DNA is TGCAGCGTTGACGACCCCGGGGCAGATATGCAGTATTTT. Its protein is CSVDDPGADMQYF.

Turning to this clonotype: The CDR3 does not close with the conserved phenylalanine or tryptophan, likely indicating a read error. The CDR3 protein is CASSYSGQRNTEAFL. The CDR3 DNA is TGTGCCAGCAGTTACTCGGGACAGAGGAACACTGAAGCTTTCTTA. V usage is TRBV6-5 and J usage is TRBJ1-1; 7 positions agree with TRBD1. Germline CDR1 MNHEY, CDR2 SVGAGI. This CDR3 is 15 amino acids long. Trimming at V came to 0 bases and at J to 1 base, leaving 2 bases not matched to a gene.

This sequence joins TRBV6-2 or TRBV6-3 and TRBJ2-1; 8 bases map to TRBD2. CDR1 is MNHEY, CDR2 SVGEGT, per germline. This CDR3 spans 16 amino acids. The J segment lost 0 bases and the V segment lost 5 bases, leaving 6 bases of the junction unmatched. The DNA of the CDR3 is TGTGCCAGCAGTCCGGGGGGGCCCCCCTCCTACAATGAGCAGTTCTTC. Protein sequence: CASSPGGPPSYNEQFF.

This clonotype was observed at least ten times. The chain has TRBV30 and TRBJ1-2; D uncertain. The V and J ends lost 0 bases and 7 bases respectively, with 9 bases between them. This CDR3 comprises 12 residues. Looked up from germline, CDR1 is GTSNPN and CDR2 is SVGIG (reference sequence). CDR3 protein: CAWSVRRAGYTF. CDR3 nucleotides: TGTGCCTGGAGTGTTCGTAGGGCTGGCTACACCTTC.

This clonotype was detected a few times. The V gene is TRBV5-4, the J gene TRBJ2-3; 7 bases are a match to TRBD2. The CDR3 has 15 residues. The V gene's germline CDR1 is SGHNT and CDR2 YYREEE (reference sequence). V shed 0 bases, J shed 6 bases, and the junction held 7 bases outside the gene matches. The CDR3 bases are TGTGCCAGCAGCTTGGGGACTAGGGCTACTGATACGCAGTATTTT. Its protein product is CASSLGTRATDTQYF.

There are a few counts of this clonotype. The chain links TRBV19 to TRBJ1-1; 10 nucleotides agree with TRBD1. Trimming cost V 5 bases and J 1 base; bases outside gene matches: 10. The CDR3 extends over 17 amino acids. CDR1 and CDR2 from the germline V gene are LNHDA and SQIVND (reference sequence). In DNA form, the CDR3 reads TGTGCCAGTAGTGCCCTGACAGGGGGCGCCGGGAACACTGAAGCTTTCTTT. It specifies CASSALTGGAGNTEAFF.

This clonotype has a handful of counts. The V gene is TRBV30, the J gene TRBJ1-5; maybe TRBD1 (6 bases). The germline V gene has CDR1 GTSNPN and CDR2 SVGIG (reference sequence). The V gene lost 3 bases and the J gene lost 1 base, with 13 bases spanning the gap. This CDR3 has 15 residues. The CDR3 loop is CAWRWGRWSNQPQHF. The CDR3 region has the DNA TGTGCCTGGAGGTGGGGGCGATGGAGCAATCAGCCCCAGCATTTT.

This clonotype was found many times. The chain links TRBV12-3 or TRBV12-4 to TRBJ2-3, with D unresolved. The V gene lost 6 bases and the J gene lost 2 bases, with 3 bases spanning the gap. The CDR3 length is 11 residues. The CDR3 region is CASSITDTQYF. The CDR3 DNA follows: TGTGCCAGCAGCATCACAGATACGCAGTATTTT.

There are many counts of this clonotype. The V gene is TRBV20-1, the J gene TRBJ1-5; D is unclear. V was cut by 5 bases and J by 1 base, with 12 bases left in between. CDR3 length: 14 amino acids. Germline lookup yields CDR1 DFQATT and CDR2 SNEGSKA (reference sequence). DNA of the CDR3: TGCAGTGCTCCGGAGGGTGGGAGCAATCAGCCCCAGCATTTT. It translates to CSAPEGGSNQPQHF.

Many counts were recorded for this clonotype. The chain has TRBV28 and TRBJ2-3, with 9 bases matching TRBD2. The germline CDR1 and CDR2 sequences are MDHEN and SYDVKM. V shed 6 bases and J 5 bases; nucleotides not matched to a gene: 12. The CDR3 has 16 amino acids. CDR3 in DNA: TGTGCCAGCAGCCACGGCGGGAGGGGATTAATAGATACGCAGTATTTT. Translated, it gives CASSHGGRGLIDTQYF. The full variable domain, in which reference TRBV28 and TRBJ2-3 provide the parts outside the CDR3, is DVKVTQSSRYLVKRTGEKVFLECVQDMDHENMFWYRQDPGLGLRLIYFSYDVKMKEKGDIPEGYSVSREKKERFSLILESASTNQTSMYLCASSHGGRGLIDTQYFGPGTRLTVL.

The chain combines TRBV28 with TRBJ1-6, with D tentatively TRBD1 (5 bases). Trimming took 3 bases from V and 9 from J, leaving 15 bases between them. Germline V lookup: CDR1 MDHEN, CDR2 SYDVKM. CDR3 length equals 15 residues. The CDR3 sequence is CASSFLQGSGSPLHF. Written as DNA, the CDR3 is TGTGCCAGCAGTTTCCTCCAGGGCTCAGGTTCACCCCTCCACTTT. The whole variable domain, remainder taken from reference TRBV28 and TRBJ1-6, is DVKVTQSSRYLVKRTGEKVFLECVQDMDHENMFWYRQDPGLGLRLIYFSYDVKMKEKGDIPEGYSVSREKKERFSLILESASTNQTSMYLCASSFLQGSGSPLHFGNGTRLTVT.

This clonotype was counted many times. The chain uses TRBV12-5 and TRBJ1-5, with D possibly matching TRBD1 (5 bases). V was pared by 0 bases and J by 2 bases, with 14 bases between. The CDR3 spans 17 residues. Per germline, CDR1 LGHNT and CDR2 FRNRAP. The chain's CDR3 is CASGLVQSRAGNQPQHF. Written as DNA, the CDR3 is TGTGCTAGTGGTTTGGTACAGAGCAGGGCGGGCAATCAGCCCCAGCATTTT.

This clonotype was detected a few times. One junction end does not reproduce the germline sequence, and a read error may be involved. This chain links TRBV28 with TRBJ1-3; no firm D call. The CDR3 sequence is 15 residues long. Germline loops: CDR1 MDHEN, CDR2 SYDVKM. CDR3 loop: CASSFFGSAGNTTYF. The CDR3 DNA follows: TGTGCCAGCAGCTTCTTTGGGAGTGCTGGAAACACCACATATTTT.

This clonotype has ten or more counts. The chain has TRBV28 and TRBJ1-5; the D is unclear. This CDR3 is built from 13 residues. V lost 3 bases and J 2 bases, leaving 5 bases between the germline ends. CDR1 MDHEN and CDR2 SYDVKM come from the germline V gene. The CDR3 loop reads CASSLVRNQPQHF. The CDR3 DNA follows: TGTGCCAGCAGTTTGGTACGCAATCAGCCCCAGCATTTT.

This clonotype showed up many times. This sequence joins TRBV11-2 and TRBJ2-7; D possibly corresponds to TRBD2 (5 bases). The germline gives CDR1 SGHAT, CDR2 FQNNGV. The CDR3 sequence is 14 residues long. Trimming left V 0 bases short and J 5 bases short, with 11 bases between. In DNA, the CDR3 is TGTGCCAGCAGCTTAGAAATAGCGTTCCACGAGCAGTACTTC. Amino acid sequence: CASSLEIAFHEQYF.